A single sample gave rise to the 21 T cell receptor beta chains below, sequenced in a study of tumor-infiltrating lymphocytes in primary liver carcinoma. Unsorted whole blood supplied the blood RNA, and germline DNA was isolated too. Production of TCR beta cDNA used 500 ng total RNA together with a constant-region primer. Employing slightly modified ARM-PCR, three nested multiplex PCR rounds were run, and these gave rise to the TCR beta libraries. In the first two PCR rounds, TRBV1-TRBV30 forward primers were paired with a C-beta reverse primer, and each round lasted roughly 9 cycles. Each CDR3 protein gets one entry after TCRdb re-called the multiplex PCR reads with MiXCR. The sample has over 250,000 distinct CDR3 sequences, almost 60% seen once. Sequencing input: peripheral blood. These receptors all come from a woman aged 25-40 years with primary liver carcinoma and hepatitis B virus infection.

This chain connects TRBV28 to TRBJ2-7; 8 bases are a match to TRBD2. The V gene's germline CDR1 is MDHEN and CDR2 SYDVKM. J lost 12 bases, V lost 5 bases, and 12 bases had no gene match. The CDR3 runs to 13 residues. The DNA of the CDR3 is TGTGCCAGCAGTATCCCGGGAGGGGATCGTTTGTACTTC. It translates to CASSIPGGDRLYF.

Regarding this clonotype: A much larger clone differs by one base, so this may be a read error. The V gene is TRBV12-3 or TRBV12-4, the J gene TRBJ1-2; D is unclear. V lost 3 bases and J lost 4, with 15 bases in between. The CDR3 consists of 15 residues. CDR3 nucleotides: TGTGCCAGCAGTTTGGATCCCAGCGTCGTCTATGGCTACACCTTC. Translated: CASSLDPSVVYGYTF.

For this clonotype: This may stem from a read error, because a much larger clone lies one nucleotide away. The CDR3 nucleotides are TGTGCCAGCAGTTTAACGGGGGGCCCCTACAATGAGCAGTTCTTC. This codes for CASSLTGGPYNEQFF. This chain uses TRBV12-3 or TRBV12-4 with TRBJ2-1, with a tentative D call TRBD2 (7 bases). The germline V and J ends were trimmed by 2 bases and 2 bases, with 10 bases remaining between them. CDR3 length: 15 residues.

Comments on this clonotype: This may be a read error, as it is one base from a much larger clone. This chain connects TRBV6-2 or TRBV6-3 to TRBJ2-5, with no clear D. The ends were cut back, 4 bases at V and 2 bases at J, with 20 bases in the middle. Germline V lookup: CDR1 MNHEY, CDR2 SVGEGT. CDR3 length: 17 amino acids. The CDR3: CASSSPHSATPQETQYF. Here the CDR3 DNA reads TGTGCCAGCAGTTCGCCACATTCGGCGACTCCTCAAGAGACCCAGTACTTC.

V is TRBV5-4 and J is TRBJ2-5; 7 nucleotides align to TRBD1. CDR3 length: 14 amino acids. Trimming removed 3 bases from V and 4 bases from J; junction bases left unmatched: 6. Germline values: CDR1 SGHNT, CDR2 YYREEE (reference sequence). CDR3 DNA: TGTGCCAGCAGCTCGATAGGGGGCGCAGAGACCCAGTACTTC. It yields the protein CASSSIGGAETQYF.

The CDR3 is CATSLGTHRPQHF. CDR3 sequence (DNA): TGTGCCACCTCCCTAGGGACCCATCGGCCCCAGCATTTT. The J gene is TRBJ1-5, the V gene TRBV24-1; D perhaps matches TRBD1 (5 bases). Looked up from germline, CDR1 is KGHDR and CDR2 is SFDVKD. V gave up 9 bases and J gave up 9 bases, with 17 bases separating them. CDR3 length: 13 amino acids.

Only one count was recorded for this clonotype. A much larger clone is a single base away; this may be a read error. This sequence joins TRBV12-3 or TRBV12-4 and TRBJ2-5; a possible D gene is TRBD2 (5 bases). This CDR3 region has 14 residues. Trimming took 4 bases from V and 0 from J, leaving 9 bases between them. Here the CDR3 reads CASSSDGDQETQYF. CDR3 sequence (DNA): TGTGCCAGCAGTTCTGACGGGGACCAAGAGACCCAGTACTTC.

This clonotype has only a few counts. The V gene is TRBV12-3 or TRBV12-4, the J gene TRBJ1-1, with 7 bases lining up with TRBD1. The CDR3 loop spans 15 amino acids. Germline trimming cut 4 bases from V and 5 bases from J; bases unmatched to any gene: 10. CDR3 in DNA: TGTGCCAGCAGTTCAAGAACGTTGACAGGGACTGAAGCTTTCTTT. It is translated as CASSSRTLTGTEAFF.

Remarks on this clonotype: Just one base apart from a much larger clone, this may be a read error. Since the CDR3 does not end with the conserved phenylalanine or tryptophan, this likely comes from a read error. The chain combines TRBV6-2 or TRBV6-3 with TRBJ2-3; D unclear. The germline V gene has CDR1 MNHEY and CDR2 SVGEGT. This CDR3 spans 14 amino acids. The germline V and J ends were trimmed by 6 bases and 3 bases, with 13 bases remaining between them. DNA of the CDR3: TGTGCCAGCAGCAAGGGAAGCCGAACAGATACGCAGTATTCT. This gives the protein CASSKGSRTDTQYS.

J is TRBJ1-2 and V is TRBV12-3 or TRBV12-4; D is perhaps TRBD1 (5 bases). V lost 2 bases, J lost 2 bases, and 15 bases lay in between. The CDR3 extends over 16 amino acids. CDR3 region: CASSLYGASTNYGYTF. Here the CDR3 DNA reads TGTGCCAGCAGTTTATACGGGGCGTCTACGAACTATGGCTACACCTTC.

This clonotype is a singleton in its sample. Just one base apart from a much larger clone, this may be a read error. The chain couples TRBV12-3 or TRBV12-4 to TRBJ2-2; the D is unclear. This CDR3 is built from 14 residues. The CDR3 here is CGSSPVRITGELFF. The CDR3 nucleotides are TGTGGCAGCAGCCCAGTACGGATCACCGGGGAGCTGTTTTTT.

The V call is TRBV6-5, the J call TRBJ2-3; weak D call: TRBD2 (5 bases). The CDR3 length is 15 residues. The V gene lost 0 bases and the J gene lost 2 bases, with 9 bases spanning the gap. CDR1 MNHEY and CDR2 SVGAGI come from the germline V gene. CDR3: CASSYSTGITDTQYF. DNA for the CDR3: TGTGCCAGCAGTTACTCCACGGGGATCACAGATACGCAGTATTTT.

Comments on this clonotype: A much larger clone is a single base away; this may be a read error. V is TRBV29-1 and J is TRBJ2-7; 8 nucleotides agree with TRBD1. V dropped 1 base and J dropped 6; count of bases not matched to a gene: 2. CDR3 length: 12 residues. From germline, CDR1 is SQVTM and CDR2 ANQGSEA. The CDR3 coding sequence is TGCAGCGTTGAAGGGACAGGGACCGAGCAGTACTTC. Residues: CSVEGTGTEQYF.

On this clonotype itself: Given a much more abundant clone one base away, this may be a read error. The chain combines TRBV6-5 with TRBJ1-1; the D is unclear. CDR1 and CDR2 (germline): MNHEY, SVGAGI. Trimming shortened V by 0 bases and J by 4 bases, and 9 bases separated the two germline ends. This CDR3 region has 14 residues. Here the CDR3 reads CASSYSAASTEAFF. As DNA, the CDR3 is TGTGCCAGCAGTTACTCGGCTGCTAGCACTGAAGCTTTCTTT.

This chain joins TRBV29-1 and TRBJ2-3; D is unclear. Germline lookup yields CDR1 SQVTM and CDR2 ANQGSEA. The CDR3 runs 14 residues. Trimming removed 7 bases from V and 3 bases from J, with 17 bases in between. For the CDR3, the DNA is TGCAGCGGTACCACATGGTTGGGTACAGATACGCAGTATTTT. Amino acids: CSGTTWLGTDTQYF.

The CDR3 is CASITPGRYTF. CDR3 in DNA: TGTGCCAGCATTACCCCCGGTCGCTACACCTTC. The V gene is TRBV6-2 or TRBV6-3, the J gene TRBJ1-2; no clear D gene. The CDR3 has 11 residues. The germline gives CDR1 MNHEY, CDR2 SVGEGT. The germline V and J ends were trimmed by 7 bases and 9 bases, with 12 bases remaining between them.

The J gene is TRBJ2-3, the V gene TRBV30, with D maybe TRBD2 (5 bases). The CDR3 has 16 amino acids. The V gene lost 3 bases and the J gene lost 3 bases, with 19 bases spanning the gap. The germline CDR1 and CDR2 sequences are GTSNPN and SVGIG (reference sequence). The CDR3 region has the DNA TGTGCCTGGAGCATTTGGTCCGGGATAGGGACAGATACGCAGTATTTT. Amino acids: CAWSIWSGIGTDTQYF.

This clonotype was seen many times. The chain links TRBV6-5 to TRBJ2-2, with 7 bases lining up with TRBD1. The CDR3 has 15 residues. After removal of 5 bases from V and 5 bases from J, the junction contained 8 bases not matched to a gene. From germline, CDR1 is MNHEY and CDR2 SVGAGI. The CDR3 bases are TGTGCCAGCAGTAGGGACAGCATCGTAACCGGGGAGCTGTTTTTT. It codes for CASSRDSIVTGELFF.

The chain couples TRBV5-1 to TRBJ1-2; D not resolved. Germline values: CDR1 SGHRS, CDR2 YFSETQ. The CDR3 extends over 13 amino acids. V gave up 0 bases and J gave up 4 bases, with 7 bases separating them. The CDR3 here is CASSLDGSYGYTF. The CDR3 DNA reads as TGCGCCAGCAGCTTGGACGGATCCTATGGCTACACCTTC.

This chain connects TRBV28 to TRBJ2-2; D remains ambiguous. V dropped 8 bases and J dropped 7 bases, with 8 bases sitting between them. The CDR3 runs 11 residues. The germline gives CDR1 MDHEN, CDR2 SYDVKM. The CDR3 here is CASHNRGELFF. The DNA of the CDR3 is TGTGCCAGCCACAACCGCGGGGAGCTGTTTTTT.

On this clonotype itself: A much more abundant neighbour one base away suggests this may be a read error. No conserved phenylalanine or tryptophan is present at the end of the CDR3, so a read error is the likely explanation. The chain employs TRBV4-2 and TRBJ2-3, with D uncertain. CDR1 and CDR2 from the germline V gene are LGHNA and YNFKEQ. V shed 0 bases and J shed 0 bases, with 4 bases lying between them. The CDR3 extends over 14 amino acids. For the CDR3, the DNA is TGTGCCAGCAGCCAAGAACCCAGCACAGATACGCAGTATTTG. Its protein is CASSQEPSTDTQYL.